The 13 T cell receptor beta chains presented below share a single source sample, sequenced in a study of identifying expanded T cells in peripheral blood. The table came from immunoSEQ multiplex PCR; TCRdb's copy has only in-frame clones and leaves some out. This table has about 58,000 clones, under 85% appearing once. What was sequenced was blood. Every receptor here comes from a person aged 18-69 years in good health.

This clone was seen repeatedly, ten times or more. This sequence joins TRBV27 and TRBJ2-2; no clear D. CDR1 is MNHEY, CDR2 SMNVEV, per germline (reference sequence). This CDR3 contains 13 residues. The V and J ends lost 6 bases and 6 bases respectively, with 11 bases between them. CDR3 sequence (DNA): TGTGCCAGCAGCTCCCGAGTGGCCGGGGAGCTGTTTTTT. Translation gives CASSSRVAGELFF.

The chain recombines TRBV4-1 with TRBJ2-7; D perhaps matches TRBD2 (6 bases). V lost 5 bases, J lost 4 bases, and 15 bases lay in between. Germline lookup yields CDR1 MGHRA and CDR2 YSYEKL. The CDR3 covers 14 residues. DNA for the CDR3: TGCGCCAGCAGCGGAACGGGAGTACCGTACGAGCAGTACTTC. This translates into CASSGTGVPYEQYF.

The J gene is TRBJ2-1, the V gene TRBV2; TRBD2 matches 16 bases. The junction had 6 bases not matched to a gene; V was cut back by 10 bases and J by 0 bases. Germline CDR1 and CDR2: SNHLY and FYNNEI. The CDR3 consists of 17 residues. The CDR3 DNA reads TGTGCCACCCTGGGACTAGCGGGAGGGAGCTCCTACAATGAGCAGTTCTTC. Protein sequence: CATLGLAGGSSYNEQFF.

J is TRBJ2-5 and V is TRBV7-2; D gene ambiguous. Per the germline V gene, CDR1 is SGHTA and CDR2 is FQGNSA. With 3 bases removed from V and 7 bases from J, the gap between germline ends came to 15 bases. The CDR3 covers 14 residues. The CDR3 loop reads CASSLSPVRVTQYF. CDR3 bases: TGTGCCAGCAGCTTGTCGCCCGTACGGGTGACCCAGTACTTC.

The chain carries TRBV30 and TRBJ2-4; no firm D call. V was trimmed by 2 bases and J by 0 bases, leaving 11 bases between them. CDR3 size: 15 residues. Per germline, CDR1 GTSNPN and CDR2 SVGIG (reference sequence). CDR3 in DNA: TGTGCCTGGAGTAAGAGGCCACTAGCCAAAAACATTCAGTACTTC. It translates to CAWSKRPLAKNIQYF.

In its sample, this clone was seen a few times. V gene TRBV19 combines with J gene TRBJ2-3; TRBD2 might be the D (5 bases). The germline V gene has CDR1 LNHDA and CDR2 SQIVND (reference sequence). The CDR3 is 16 amino acids. V lost 5 bases to trimming and J lost 0 bases, with 15 bases between them. CDR3 nucleotide sequence: TGTGCCAGTAGTGCCACGACGGGATATAGCACAGATACGCAGTATTTT. Its translation is CASSATTGYSTDTQYF.

This chain uses TRBV4-1 with TRBJ2-3, with 10 bases matching TRBD2. The length of the CDR3 is 17 residues. Germline V gives CDR1 MGHRA, CDR2 YSYEKL. Trimming cost V 3 bases and J 0 bases; bases outside gene matches: 6. CDR3 in amino acids: CASSQGLARTSTDTQYF. The CDR3 DNA is TGCGCCAGCAGCCAGGGACTAGCGCGGACTAGCACAGATACGCAGTATTTT.

The rearrangement links TRBV29-1 to TRBJ1-2; the match to TRBD1 covers 9 bases. Germline CDR1 is SQVTM and CDR2 is ANQGSEA. V lost 3 bases to trimming and J lost 10 bases; unmatched junction nucleotides: 6. The CDR3 extends over 12 amino acids. CDR3 DNA sequence: TGCAGCGTTGAGAAGGGACAGGGAATCTACACCTTC. Its protein product is CSVEKGQGIYTF.

This chain connects TRBV5-6 to TRBJ1-1; TRBD1 aligns across 9 bases. J lost 3 bases, V lost 4 bases, and 7 bases had no gene match. The CDR3 sequence is 15 residues long. Germline CDR1 is SGHDT and CDR2 is YYEEEE. The CDR3 DNA is TGTGCCAGCAGCGCCGAACAGGGGGCTTACACTGAAGCTTTCTTT. Encoded protein: CASSAEQGAYTEAFF.

V usage is TRBV6-6 and J usage is TRBJ2-3, with D perhaps TRBD1 or TRBD2 (5 bases each). Trimming cost V 4 bases and J 3 bases, with 11 bases left between them. The CDR3 runs 14 residues. The V gene's germline CDR1 is MNHNY and CDR2 SVGAGI (reference sequence). CDR3 bases: TGTGCCAGCAGTTGGTCCGGGGCGACAGATACGCAGTATTTT. Amino acid sequence: CASSWSGATDTQYF.

V and J are TRBV6-5 and TRBJ1-1, with D perhaps TRBD1 (5 bases). Germline CDR1 and CDR2: MNHEY and SVGAGI. The V gene lost 2 bases and the J gene lost 9 bases, with 10 bases spanning the gap. The CDR3 sequence is 12 residues long. The chain's CDR3 is CASSYLAGKAFF. As DNA, the CDR3 is TGTGCCAGCAGTTACCTAGCAGGGAAAGCTTTCTTT.

CDR3 DNA: TGTGCCAGCAGCTTAGAGAGTACCACTGAAGCTTTCTTT. It is translated as CASSLESTTEAFF. This rearrangement joins TRBV7-9 to TRBJ1-1; D gene ambiguous. There are 13 residues in the CDR3. Trimming removed 1 base from V and 4 bases from J, with 7 bases in between. Germline loops: CDR1 SEHNR, CDR2 FQNEAQ (reference sequence).

In nucleotides, the CDR3 is TGTGCCAGCAGTTTAGGAAGTGAAAAACTGTTTTTT. The encoded protein is CASSLGSEKLFF. The chain links TRBV6-6 to TRBJ1-4; D unclear. CDR1 MNHNY and CDR2 SVGAGI come from the germline V gene (reference sequence). The CDR3 extends over 12 amino acids. V was trimmed by 4 bases and J by 7 bases, leaving 7 bases between them.